These T cell receptor beta chains were read from a single sample in a study of shared clonotypes between healthy human individuals. Sequencing was performed with immunoSEQ multiplex PCR; in TCRdb, only in-frame clones are kept and a portion is missing. The repertoire holds 2 million to 2.5 million clones, with approximately 96% as singletons. Sequencing input: naive CD4+ T cells sorted from blood. The receptors shown here come from a man younger than 35 in good health. Each CDR3 is given with its conserved first and last residue. The D gene is left open where the match is weak. For some rows the clone size is stated as once, few or many, or as a class when expanded; others skip it.

abundance,d_gene,v_gene,j_gene,CDR3aa,CDR3nt
-,-,TRBV5-5,TRBJ2-1,CASSPQEGSYNEQFF,TGTGCCAGCAGCCCTCAGGAGGGATCCTACAATGAGCAGTTCTTC
-,-,TRBV5-1,TRBJ1-3,CASSPELRTVSGNTIYF,TGCGCCAGCAGCCCGGAACTTAGGACGGTCTCTGGAAACACCATATATTTT
-,-,TRBV4-3,TRBJ2-3,CASSQDRGSTDTQYF,TGCGCCAGCAGCCAAGACAGGGGAAGCACAGATACGCAGTATTTT
once,-,TRBV7-2,TRBJ2-1,CASSAPNEPNQFF,TGTGCCAGCAGCGCCCCTAACGAGCCTAACCAGTTCTTC
-,TRBD1,TRBV7-2,TRBJ2-5,CASSLLGQSETQYF,TGTGCCAGCAGCTTATTGGGACAGTCGGAGACCCAGTACTTC
few,-,TRBV2,TRBJ1-2,CASSEMGDGYTF,TGTGCCAGCAGTGAAATGGGGGATGGCTACACCTTC
-,-,TRBV5-1,TRBJ1-6,CASSLEGPGNSDNSPLHF,TGCGCCAGCAGCTTGGAGGGTCCGGGGAACTCTGATAATTCACCCCTCCACTTT
-,-,TRBV5-1,TRBJ2-7,CASSLGLTYEQYF,TGCGCCAGCAGCTTGGGTCTGACCTACGAGCAGTACTTC
-,-,TRBV30,TRBJ2-5,CAWSLSRGETQYF,TGTGCCTGGTCCTTGTCGCGGGGAGAGACCCAGTACTTC
once,TRBD1,TRBV6-1,TRBJ1-6,CASSVTGDSPLHF,TGTGCCAGCAGCGTAACAGGGGATTCACCCCTCCACTTT
once,-,TRBV7-9,TRBJ2-3,CASRIDRQTDTQYF,TGTGCCAGCAGGATCGACAGACAGACAGATACGCAGTATTTT
-,-,TRBV25-1,TRBJ1-4,CASSESLASSNEKLFF,TGTGCCAGCAGTGAAAGTTTAGCATCCTCTAATGAAAAACTGTTTTTT
-,TRBD1,TRBV5-1,TRBJ1-1,CASSLGQGGTEAFF,TGCGCCAGCAGCCTCGGACAGGGCGGAACTGAAGCTTTCTTT
-,TRBD1,TRBV6-6,TRBJ1-1,CASRQGGGQAEAFF,TGTGCCAGCAGGCAGGGGGGAGGTCAGGCTGAAGCTTTCTTT
-,-,TRBV6-6,TRBJ1-1,CASQGMNTEAFF,TGTGCCAGCCAGGGTATGAACACTGAAGCTTTCTTT
once,-,TRBV7-9,TRBJ1-4,CASSLRGVNEKLFF,TGTGCCAGCAGCTTACGAGGGGTTAATGAAAAACTGTTTTTT
once,-,TRBV6-5,TRBJ1-1,CASRSQSEAFF,TGTGCCAGCAGGAGTCAGAGTGAAGCTTTCTTT
once,TRBD1,TRBV10-3,TRBJ2-7,CAISENRGGVGSYEQYF,TGTGCCATCAGTGAGAACAGGGGCGGAGTAGGCTCCTACGAGCAGTACTTC
-,-,TRBV29-1,TRBJ2-7,CSVEGRGRSDSYEQYF,TGCAGCGTTGAGGGCCGGGGCAGATCTGACTCCTACGAGCAGTACTTC
-,-,TRBV27,TRBJ1-2,CASSSPRTEGYTF,TGTGCCAGCAGTTCTCCCCGGACTGAAGGCTACACCTTC
-,TRBD1,TRBV5-6,TRBJ1-1,CASSFGQGTEAFF,TGTGCCAGCAGCTTCGGACAGGGGACTGAAGCTTTCTTT
once,-,TRBV2,TRBJ2-7,CASSYTYEQYF,TGTGCCAGCAGTTATACTTACGAGCAGTACTTC
-,TRBD2,TRBV18,TRBJ2-5,CASSPGAAGAETQYF,TGTGCCAGCTCACCTGGGGCAGCGGGGGCGGAGACCCAGTACTTC
-,TRBD1,TRBV19,TRBJ2-7,CASSTGTGAYEQYF,TGTGCCAGTAGTACCGGGACAGGGGCCTACGAGCAGTACTTC
-,-,TRBV5-6,TRBJ2-1,CASSFGDEQFF,TGTGCCAGCAGCTTTGGCGATGAGCAGTTCTTC
-,TRBD2,TRBV2,TRBJ2-7,CASSGTSGKYEQYF,TGTGCCAGCAGTGGGACTAGCGGGAAATACGAGCAGTACTTC
-,-,TRBV1,TRBJ2-2,CTSRVNQGTGRRGTGELFF,TGCACCAGCAGAGTGAACCAAGGGACAGGGCGTAGAGGCACCGGGGAGCTGTTTTTT
-,-,TRBV7-9,TRBJ1-1,CASSQSGGNTEAFF,TGTGCCAGCAGCCAGAGTGGCGGAAACACTGAAGCTTTCTTT
-,-,TRBV28,TRBJ1-4,CASRSGTTNEKLFF,TGTGCCAGCAGATCGGGAACAACTAATGAAAAACTGTTTTTT
-,TRBD1,TRBV2,TRBJ1-4,CASSGQGVVEKLFF,TGTGCCAGCAGTGGACAGGGCGTGGTGGAAAAACTGTTTTTT
-,-,TRBV5-1,TRBJ1-1,CASSFQGVNTEAFF,TGCGCCAGCAGCTTCCAGGGAGTGAACACTGAAGCTTTCTTT
once,TRBD1,TRBV28,TRBJ1-2,CASSLWTGGQAGYTF,TGTGCCAGCAGTTTATGGACAGGGGGCCAGGCTGGCTACACCTTC
-,-,TRBV7-9,TRBJ1-4,CASSLDLPVFNEKLFF,TGTGCCAGCAGCTTAGACCTGCCAGTATTTAATGAAAAACTGTTTTTT
once,-,TRBV30,TRBJ1-3,CAWSTGGGSGNTIYF,TGTGCCTGGAGTACCGGCGGCGGCTCTGGAAACACCATATATTTT
once,-,TRBV6-5,TRBJ1-1,CASSYRGLMNTEAFF,TGTGCCAGCAGTTACCGCGGACTTATGAACACTGAAGCTTTCTTT
-,-,TRBV6-4,TRBJ1-1,CASSTGRNTEAFF,TGTGCCAGCAGTACCGGGAGAAACACTGAAGCTTTCTTT
-,TRBD1,TRBV18,TRBJ2-7,CASSRDRDGEQYF,TGTGCCAGCTCACGGGACAGGGATGGCGAGCAGTACTTC
-,-,TRBV11-2,TRBJ2-7,CASSFQGTGVYEQYF,TGTGCCAGCAGCTTCCAGGGGACGGGCGTCTACGAGCAGTACTTC